This T cell receptor beta chain emerged from a study of control samples from healthy donors and cancer patients. A single count supports this clone. Sequencing used immunoSEQ multiplex PCR; TCRdb keeps in-frame clones, though not all of them. There are approximately 97,000 clones in the sample; around four fifths occur only once, and around 20% lies in the top ten. The CDR3 is 15 residues long. The clonotype originates from a man aged 25-40 years in good health. The sample taken for sequencing was blood. This rearrangement joins TRBV21-1 to TRBJ1-6. TRBV21-1 is assigned pseudogene status. CDR3 sequence: CASSKALYEGSPLHF. As DNA, the CDR3 is TGTGCCAGCAGCAAAGCGCTTTACGAGGGTTCACCCCTCCACTTT.